This TCR beta chain was captured in a study of cytomegalovirus exposure and HLA in healthy donors. Study conclusions and caveats: Reported performance of the classifier showed diagnosis of cytomegalovirus status with high specificity and sensitivity.

A note on this clone: The target antigen is unknown.

Repertoires were generated with immunoSEQ multiplex PCR, while TCRdb's copy carries only in-frame clones and drops some. The sample records under 150,000 clones, around nine tenths being singletons. The germline V gene encodes CDR1 SGDLS and CDR2 YYNGEE. With 4 bases removed from V and 5 bases from J, the gap between germline ends came to 16 bases. There are 15 residues in the CDR3. The source is a woman under 30 in good health and CMV-seronegative. The sequencing input was PBMCs. The genes are TRBV9 and TRBJ2-1, with a tentative D call TRBD2 (6 bases). The CDR3 is CASSSRDSLDNEQFF. CDR3 bases: TGTGCCAGCAGCTCCCGGGACTCGCTGGACAATGAGCAGTTCTTC.